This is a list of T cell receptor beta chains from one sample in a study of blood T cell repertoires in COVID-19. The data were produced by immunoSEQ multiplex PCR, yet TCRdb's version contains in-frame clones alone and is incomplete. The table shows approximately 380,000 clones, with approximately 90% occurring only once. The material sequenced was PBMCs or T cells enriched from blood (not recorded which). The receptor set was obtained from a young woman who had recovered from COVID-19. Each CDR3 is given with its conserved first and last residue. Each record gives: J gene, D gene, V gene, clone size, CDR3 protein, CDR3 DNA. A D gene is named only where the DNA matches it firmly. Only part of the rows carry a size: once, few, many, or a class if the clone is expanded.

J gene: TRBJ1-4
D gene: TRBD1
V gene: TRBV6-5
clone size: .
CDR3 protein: CATMTGSNEKLFF
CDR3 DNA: TGTGCCACCATGACAGGGAGTAATGAAAAACTGTTTTTT

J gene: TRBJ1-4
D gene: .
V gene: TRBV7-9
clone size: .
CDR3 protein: CASSYRVGEKLFF
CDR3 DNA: TGTGCCAGCAGTTACAGGGTGGGGGAAAAACTGTTTTTT

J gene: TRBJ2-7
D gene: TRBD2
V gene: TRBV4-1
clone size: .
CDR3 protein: CASSQGRGAYEQYF
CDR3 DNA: TGCGCCAGCAGCCAAGGACGGGGGGCCTACGAGCAGTACTTC

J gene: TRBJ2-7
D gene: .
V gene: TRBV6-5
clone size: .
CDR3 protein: CASSLQGYEQYF
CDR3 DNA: TGTGCCAGCAGTTTGCAGGGCTACGAGCAGTACTTC

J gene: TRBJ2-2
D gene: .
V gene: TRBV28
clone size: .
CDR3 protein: CASSLFIGPGELFF
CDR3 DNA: TGTGCCAGCAGTTTATTTATTGGGCCCGGGGAGCTGTTTTTT

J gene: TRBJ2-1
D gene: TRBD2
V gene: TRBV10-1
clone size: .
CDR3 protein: CASSLYRPGGGYNEQFF
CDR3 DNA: TGCGCCAGCAGTCTCTACCGTCCTGGGGGGGGTTACAATGAGCAGTTCTTC

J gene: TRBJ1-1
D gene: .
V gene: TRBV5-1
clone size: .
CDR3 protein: CASSLQGRPEAFF
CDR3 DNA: TGCGCCAGCAGCTTACAGGGCCGTCCTGAAGCTTTCTTT

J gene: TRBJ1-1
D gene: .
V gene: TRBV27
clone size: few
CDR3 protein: CASSLSPSRNTEAFF
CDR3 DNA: TGTGCCAGCAGTTTATCTCCCTCCAGGAACACTGAAGCTTTCTTT

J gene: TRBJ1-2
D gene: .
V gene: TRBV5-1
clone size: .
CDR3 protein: CASSLPGTGPGYTF
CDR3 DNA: TGCGCCAGCAGCTTGCCCGGTACAGGGCCCGGCTACACCTTC

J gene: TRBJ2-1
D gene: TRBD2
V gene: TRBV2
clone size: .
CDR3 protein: CASSEAGGSGGVVNEQFF
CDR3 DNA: TGTGCCAGCAGTGAAGCCGGCGGTAGCGGGGGGGTGGTCAATGAGCAGTTCTTC

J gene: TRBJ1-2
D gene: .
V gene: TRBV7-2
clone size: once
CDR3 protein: CASSLAWTRKNYGYTF
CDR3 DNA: TGTGCCAGCAGCTTAGCGTGGACTCGCAAAAACTATGGCTACACCTTC

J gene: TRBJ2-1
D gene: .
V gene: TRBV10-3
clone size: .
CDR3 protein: CAISEVTGGSTQFF
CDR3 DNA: TGTGCCATCAGTGAAGTAACGGGGGGCTCGACTCAGTTCTTC

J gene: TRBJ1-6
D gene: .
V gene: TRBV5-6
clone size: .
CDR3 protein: CASSPIKKRDSPLHF
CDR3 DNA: TGTGCCAGCAGCCCGATCAAAAAGAGGGATTCACCCCTCCACTTT

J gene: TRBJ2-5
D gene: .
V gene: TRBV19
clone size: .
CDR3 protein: CASSIWGGRGETQYF
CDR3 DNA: TGTGCCAGTAGTATTTGGGGGGGCCGGGGAGAGACCCAGTACTTC

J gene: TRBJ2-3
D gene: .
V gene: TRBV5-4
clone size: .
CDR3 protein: CASSLGRASSTDTQYF
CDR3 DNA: TGTGCCAGCAGCTTGGGGCGGGCTTCTAGCACAGATACGCAGTATTTT

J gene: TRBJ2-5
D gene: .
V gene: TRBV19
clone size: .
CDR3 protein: CASSPTPGFGGETQYF
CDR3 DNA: TGTGCCAGTAGTCCGACACCGGGCTTCGGAGGGGAGACCCAGTACTTC

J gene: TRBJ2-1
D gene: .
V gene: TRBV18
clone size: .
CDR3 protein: CASSPPRAPYNEQFF
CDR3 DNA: TGTGCCAGCTCACCACCCAGGGCTCCCTACAATGAGCAGTTCTTC

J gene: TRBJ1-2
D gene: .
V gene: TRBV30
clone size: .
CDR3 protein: CAWSFQGYGYTF
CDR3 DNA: TGTGCCTGGAGTTTTCAGGGATATGGCTACACCTTC

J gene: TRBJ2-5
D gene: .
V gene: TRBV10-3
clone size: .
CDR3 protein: CAISESQRETQYF
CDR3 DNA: TGTGCCATCAGTGAGTCGCAGAGGGAGACCCAGTACTTC

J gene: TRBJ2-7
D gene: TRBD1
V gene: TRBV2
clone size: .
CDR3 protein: CASRNQQGGYEQYF
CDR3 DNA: TGTGCCAGCAGAAATCAACAGGGGGGATACGAGCAGTACTTC

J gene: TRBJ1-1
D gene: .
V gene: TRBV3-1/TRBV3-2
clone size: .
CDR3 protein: CASSPGLWVAFF
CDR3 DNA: TGTGCCAGCAGCCCGGGACTTTGGGTGGCTTTCTTT

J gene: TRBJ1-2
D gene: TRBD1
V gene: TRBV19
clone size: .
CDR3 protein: CASSDRGTAQFYGYTF
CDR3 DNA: TGTGCCAGTAGCGACCGGGGGACAGCTCAATTCTATGGCTACACCTTC

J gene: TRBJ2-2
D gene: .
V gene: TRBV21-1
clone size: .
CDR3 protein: CASSPNDPSGGANTGELFF
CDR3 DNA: TGTGCCAGCAGCCCAAATGATCCTAGCGGGGGGGCGAACACCGGGGAGCTGTTTTTT

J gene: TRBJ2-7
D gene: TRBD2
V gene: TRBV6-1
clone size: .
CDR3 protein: CASSVAGGQVRAYEQYF
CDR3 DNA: TGTGCCAGCAGTGTAGCGGGGGGGCAAGTTCGAGCCTACGAGCAGTACTTC

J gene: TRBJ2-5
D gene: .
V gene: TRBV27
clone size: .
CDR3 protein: CASSLSSDGNQETQYF
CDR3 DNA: TGTGCCAGCAGTTTATCATCGGACGGGAACCAAGAGACCCAGTACTTC

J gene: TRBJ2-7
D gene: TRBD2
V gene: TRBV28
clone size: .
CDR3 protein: CASSLRLAGDTYEQYF
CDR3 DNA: TGTGCCAGCAGTTTAAGGCTAGCGGGGGACACCTACGAGCAGTACTTC

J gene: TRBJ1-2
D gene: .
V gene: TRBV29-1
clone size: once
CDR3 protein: CSVGAGANYGYTF
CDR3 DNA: TGCAGCGTTGGAGCGGGGGCGAACTATGGCTACACCTTC

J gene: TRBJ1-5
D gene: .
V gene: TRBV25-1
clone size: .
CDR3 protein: CASSQRGKQPQHF
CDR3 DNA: TGTGCCAGCAGCCAAAGGGGGAAACAGCCCCAGCATTTT

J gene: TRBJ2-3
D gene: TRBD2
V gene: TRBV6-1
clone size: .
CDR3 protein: CASSENSGGVTDTQYF
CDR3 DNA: TGTGCCAGCAGTGAGAATAGCGGGGGGGTCACAGATACGCAGTATTTT

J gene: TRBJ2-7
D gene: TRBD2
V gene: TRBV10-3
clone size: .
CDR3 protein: CAIRGGSSSKTYEQYF
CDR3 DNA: TGTGCCATCAGGGGAGGGTCCAGTTCTAAGACTTACGAGCAGTACTTC

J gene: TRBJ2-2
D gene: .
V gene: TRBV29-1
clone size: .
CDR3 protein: CSVEGEGGTGELFF
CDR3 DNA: TGCAGCGTTGAGGGGGAGGGGGGAACTGGGGAGCTGTTTTTT

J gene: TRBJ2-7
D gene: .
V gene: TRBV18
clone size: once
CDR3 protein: CASSEDISYEQYF
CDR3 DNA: TGTGCCAGCTCAGAGGACATTTCCTACGAGCAGTACTTC

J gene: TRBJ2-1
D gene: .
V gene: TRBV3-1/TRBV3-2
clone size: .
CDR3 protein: CASSPTGTLSYNEQFF
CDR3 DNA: TGTGCCAGCAGCCCGACCGGGACATTATCCTACAATGAGCAGTTCTTC

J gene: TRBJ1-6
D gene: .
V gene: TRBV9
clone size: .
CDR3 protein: CASSVGHSRVGSPLHF
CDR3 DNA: TGTGCCAGCAGCGTAGGCCACTCCAGGGTCGGGTCACCCCTCCACTTT

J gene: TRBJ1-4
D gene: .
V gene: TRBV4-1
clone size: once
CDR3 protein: CASRGGGGIDEKLFF
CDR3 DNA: TGCGCCAGCAGGGGGGGCGGGGGCATCGATGAAAAACTGTTTTTT

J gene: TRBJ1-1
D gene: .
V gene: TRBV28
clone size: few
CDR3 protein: CASSPPVNTEAFF
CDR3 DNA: TGTGCCAGCAGTCCCCCGGTGAACACTGAAGCTTTCTTT

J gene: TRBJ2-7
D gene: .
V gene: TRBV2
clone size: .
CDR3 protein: CASSEGAGVGYEQYF
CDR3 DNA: TGTGCCAGCAGTGAAGGGGCAGGGGTGGGATACGAGCAGTACTTC

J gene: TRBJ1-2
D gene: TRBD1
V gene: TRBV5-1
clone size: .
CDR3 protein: CASSPGQGAETYGYTF
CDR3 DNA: TGCGCCAGCAGCCCCGGACAGGGCGCGGAAACTTATGGCTACACCTTC

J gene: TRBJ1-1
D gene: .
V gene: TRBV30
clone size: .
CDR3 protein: CAWSLEGNTEAFF
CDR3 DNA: TGTGCCTGGAGTCTAGAGGGGAACACTGAAGCTTTCTTT

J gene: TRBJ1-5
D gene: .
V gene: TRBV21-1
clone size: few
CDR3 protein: CASPSGRDREENSNQPQHF
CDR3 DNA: TGTGCCAGCCCCTCAGGGCGGGACAGGGAGGAGAATAGCAATCAGCCCCAGCATTTT